This T cell receptor beta chain was identified in a study of post-analysis software for immune sequencing data. Looking at the study overall: Relapsing-remitting, secondary progressive and progressive-relapsing forms made up the multiple sclerosis disease courses.

The V gene's germline CDR1 is MDHEN and CDR2 SYDVKM. The length of the CDR3 is 15 residues. Note on this clonotype: The antigen is undetermined.

The study's findings and limits: Compared with controls, patients had more of about five TRBV segments, including TRBV5-6, TRBV5-1 and TRBV20-1. Pronounced co-clustering by F measure was evident among identically batched samples. Compared against controls, patients with multiple sclerosis displayed significantly lower normalized Chao1 diversity.

Unique-molecular-identifier-tagged TCR beta cDNA libraries were used. It was from about 0.94 to 9.7 million T cells that about half a million cDNA molecules came. TCRdb independently ran MiXCR on the PCR reads; one entry per CDR3 protein. The repertoire holds hundreds of thousands of distinct CDR3 sequences, with roughly 29% as singletons. Sequenced material: blood. The chain combines TRBV28 with TRBJ2-4, with 13 bases aligning to TRBD2. The end of the DNA is better explained by TRBJ2-7, so the J call may be wrong. The source is a girl between 5 and 17 years old with multiple sclerosis. The CDR3 here is CASRVGLAGEHEQYF. CDR3 nucleotide sequence: TGTGCCAGCAGAGTAGGACTAGCGGGAGAACACGAGCAGTACTTC.